These 31 T cell receptor beta chains were all obtained from the same sample, sequenced in a study of high-grade serous ovarian cancer treatment subgroups. Clones were read by immunoSEQ multiplex PCR, and TCRdb kept only the in-frame ones, dropping some. The sample includes about 5,900 clones, about 80% of them seen just once. Tumor samples were taken before definitive surgery or chemotherapy. Sequenced sample: tumor tissue. The receptors were gathered from a human donor with high-grade serous ovarian cancer.

The V and J genes are TRBV7-9 and TRBJ1-2; the D is unclear. CDR3 length: 13 amino acids. Between the trimmed V and J ends, which lost 4 bases and 4 bases, there was a span of 10 bases. Germline V gene sequence: CDR1 SEHNR, CDR2 FQNEAQ (reference sequence). The CDR3 sequence: CASSYREAYGYTF. The CDR3 nucleotides are TGTGCCAGCAGCTACCGGGAAGCCTATGGCTACACCTTC.

This clone was recorded a few times. The chain has TRBV19 and TRBJ1-5; D may be TRBD1 (5 bases). Germline CDR1 is LNHDA and CDR2 is SQIVND (reference sequence). CDR3 length: 15 residues. V was clipped by 3 bases and J by 7 bases, with 16 bases between them. For the CDR3, the DNA is TGTGCCAGTAGTATGGGGCTTGGACCGGGCCAGCCCCAGCATTTT. Protein sequence: CASSMGLGPGQPQHF.

This clone appeared a few times. The rearrangement uses TRBV28 and TRBJ1-2; 7 bases agree with TRBD1. The CDR3 runs to 12 residues. V lost 5 bases and J lost 8; bases outside the gene matches: 5. CDR1 MDHEN and CDR2 SYDVKM come from the germline V gene. The CDR3 region has the DNA TGTGCCAGCAGTCGGACAGGAGCAGGCTACACCTTC. Translation gives CASSRTGAGYTF.

The V gene is TRBV6-4, the J gene TRBJ2-7; D unresolved. The V gene's germline CDR1 is MRHNA and CDR2 SNTAGT. CDR3 length equals 15 residues. Between the trimmed V and J ends, which lost 3 bases and 2 bases, there was a span of 14 bases. CDR3 in DNA: TGTGCCAGCAGTGAATGGGCGGACCCGACCTACGAGCAGTACTTC. It encodes CASSEWADPTYEQYF.

This sequence joins TRBV5-4 and TRBJ1-2, with D possibly matching TRBD1 (5 bases). Germline assignment: CDR1 SGHNT and CDR2 YYREEE (reference sequence). Trimming took 2 bases from V and 7 from J, leaving 9 bases between them. CDR3 length equals 12 residues. Here the CDR3 reads CASSFSGAGYTF. The DNA for the CDR3 is TGTGCCAGCAGCTTTTCTGGGGCTGGCTACACCTTC.

This clone was detected only a few times. V usage is TRBV27 and J usage is TRBJ1-6, with D maybe TRBD1 (5 bases). CDR1 is MNHEY, CDR2 SMNVEV, per germline (reference sequence). This CDR3 has 14 amino acids. The V end was cut by 7 bases, the J end by 11 bases, with 18 bases between. The CDR3 loop reads CASTLGPPRTPLHF. The CDR3 coding sequence is TGTGCCAGCACCTTGGGACCGCCAAGAACACCCCTCCACTTT.

This clone has just one count. The chain has TRBV30 and TRBJ1-2; D remains ambiguous. The CDR3 extends over 12 amino acids. Looked up from germline, CDR1 is GTSNPN and CDR2 is SVGIG (reference sequence). The V and J ends lost 3 bases and 5 bases respectively, with 10 bases between them. CDR3 nucleotide sequence: TGTGCCTGGAGCCCTGGAGGTTATGGCTACACCTTC. It is translated as CAWSPGGYGYTF.

The chain has TRBV2 and TRBJ2-1; D is perhaps TRBD2 (5 bases). Germline V gene lookup returns CDR1 SNHLY and CDR2 FYNNEI. V was clipped by 4 bases and J by 8 bases, with 9 bases between them. The length of the CDR3 is 12 residues. The CDR3 nucleotides read TGTGCCAGCAGTGGGAGCGGTTATGAGCAGTTCTTC. Translating it yields CASSGSGYEQFF. The complete variable domain, with remaining parts taken from reference TRBV2 and TRBJ2-1, reads EPEVTQTPSHQVTQMGQEVILRCVPISNHLYFYWYRQILGQKVEFLVSFYNNEISEKSEIFDDQFSVERPDGSNFTLKIRSTKLEDSAMYFCASSGSGYEQFFGPGTRLTVL.

V is TRBV4-3 and J is TRBJ2-2; tentative D call: TRBD2 (5 bases). From germline, CDR1 is LGHNA and CDR2 YSLEER. V was shortened by 1 base and J by 4 bases, with 19 bases between the two germline ends. The CDR3 runs 18 residues. DNA of the CDR3: TGCGCCAGCAGCCAAGTGGGCCTGGGGTATGGGAGCACCGGGGAGCTGTTTTTT. Translated, it gives CASSQVGLGYGSTGELFF.

DNA of the CDR3: TGTGCCTGGACCCCTCACAAGAACACTGAAGCTTTCTTT. It yields the protein CAWTPHKNTEAFF. The chain couples TRBV30 to TRBJ1-1; D remains unclear. This CDR3 comprises 13 residues. V was pared by 4 bases and J by 1 base, with 10 bases between. Germline V gene data show CDR1 as GTSNPN and CDR2 as SVGIG (reference sequence).

V usage is TRBV5-1 and J usage is TRBJ2-6; 9 bases fit TRBD1. Germline assignment: CDR1 SGHRS and CDR2 YFSETQ. This CDR3 is 16 amino acids long. The V segment lost 7 bases and the J segment 1 base; nucleotides outside the gene matches: 6. CDR3 loop: CASARDRVSGANVLTF. Written as DNA, the CDR3 is TGCGCCAGCGCTCGGGACAGGGTATCTGGGGCCAACGTCCTGACTTTC. The full variable domain, rest sourced from reference TRBV5-1 and TRBJ2-6, is KAGVTQTPRYLIKTRGQQVTLSCSPISGHRSVSWYQQTPGQGLQFLFEYFSETQRNKGNFPGRFSGRQFSNSRSEMNVSTLELGDSALYLCASARDRVSGANVLTFGAGSRLTVL.

Only a few counts were recorded for this clone. This rearrangement joins TRBV5-5 to TRBJ1-6; the match to TRBD1 covers 9 bases. Trimming cost V 4 bases and J 4 bases; bases outside gene matches: 3. Germline loops: CDR1 SGHKS, CDR2 YYEKEE (reference sequence). This CDR3 region has 15 residues. This CDR3 is CASSPGTGYNSPLHF. The CDR3 DNA follows: TGTGCCAGCAGCCCCGGGACAGGGTATAATTCACCCCTCCACTTT.

The chain combines TRBV5-1 with TRBJ2-2; a possible D gene is TRBD1 (5 bases). Trimming removed 4 bases at V and 1 base at J, with 8 bases between. Germline V CDR1 and CDR2: SGHRS, YFSETQ. This CDR3 spans 14 amino acids. Here the CDR3 reads CASSPQGNTGELFF. DNA of the CDR3: TGCGCCAGCAGCCCGCAGGGGAACACCGGGGAGCTGTTTTTT.

This chain joins TRBV10-3 and TRBJ2-7, with 9 bases fitting TRBD1. CDR3 length equals 14 residues. The germline V gene encodes CDR1 ENHRY and CDR2 SYGVKD. The V segment lost 5 bases and the J segment 3 bases; nucleotides outside the gene matches: 5. The DNA for the CDR3 is TGTGCCATCAGTAGTTCGGGACAGGGCTACGAGCAGTACTTC. Its protein is CAISSSGQGYEQYF.

J is TRBJ1-2 and V is TRBV6-6; 7 nucleotides line up with TRBD1. Germline CDR1 MNHNY, CDR2 SVGAGI (reference sequence). This CDR3 contains 14 residues. The ends lost 5 bases at V and 7 bases at J; junction bases unmatched: 10. The DNA of the CDR3 is TGTGCCAGCAGTCCAGGGGGAAAGGACTTTGGCTACACCTTC. This sequence encodes CASSPGGKDFGYTF.

The chain carries TRBV28 and TRBJ1-1; 10 bases are shared with TRBD1. CDR3 length: 14 residues. Germline-derived CDR1 and CDR2 are MDHEN and SYDVKM. Trimming removed 3 bases from V and 5 bases from J; junction bases left unmatched: 3. The CDR3 DNA reads TGTGCCAGCAGTTTCGGACAGGGGGGGACTGAAGCTTTCTTT. Translated: CASSFGQGGTEAFF.

V usage is TRBV5-1 and J usage is TRBJ2-5, with D possibly being TRBD1 or TRBD2 (5 bases each). Germline CDR1 reads SGHRS; CDR2 reads YFSETQ. Deletions cut 4 bases from V and 5 bases from J, with 15 bases between. The CDR3 spans 14 residues. This chain's CDR3 is CASSREGLGETQYF. CDR3 DNA: TGCGCCAGCAGCCGAGAGGGGTTGGGGGAGACCCAGTACTTC.

The gene calls are TRBV7-9 and TRBJ1-1; D may be TRBD1 (5 bases). Germline V gene lookup returns CDR1 SEHNR and CDR2 FQNEAQ (reference sequence). The CDR3 is 14 residues long. V was clipped by 2 bases and J by 3 bases, with 10 bases between them. This chain's CDR3 is CASSLQGGDTEAFF. Here the CDR3 DNA reads TGTGCCAGCAGCTTACAGGGAGGAGACACTGAAGCTTTCTTT.

Comments on this clone: Other DNA sequences within the sample encode an identical CDR3. The gene calls are TRBV7-9 and TRBJ2-1; D is ambiguous. The germline gives CDR1 SEHNR, CDR2 FQNEAQ (reference sequence). CDR3 length: 12 residues. The V gene lost 0 bases and the J gene lost 7 bases, with 4 bases spanning the gap. The CDR3 nucleotides read TGTGCCAGCAGCTTAGCGTCAAATGAGCAGTTCTTC. It specifies CASSLASNEQFF.

J is TRBJ2-3 and V is TRBV11-2; TRBD2 aligns across 7 bases. CDR1 is SGHAT, CDR2 FQNNGV, per germline. There are 15 residues in the CDR3. J lost 4 bases, V lost 4 bases, and 8 bases had no gene match. The chain's CDR3 is CASSSGLVGADTQYF. CDR3 bases: TGTGCCAGCAGCTCCGGACTAGTAGGGGCAGATACGCAGTATTTT.

This chain uses TRBV7-2 with TRBJ2-3; the D gene is possibly TRBD1 (6 bases). Between the trimmed V and J ends, which lost 4 bases and 5 bases, there was a span of 10 bases. CDR1 and CDR2 from the germline V gene are SGHTA and FQGNSA. The CDR3 consists of 13 residues. The CDR3 region has the DNA TGTGCCAGCAGCTCCCTCAGGGGAGATACGCAGTATTTT. Translating it yields CASSSLRGDTQYF.

J is TRBJ2-3 and V is TRBV28; D gene ambiguous. CDR1 is MDHEN and CDR2 is SYDVKM in the germline V gene. V was clipped by 3 bases and J by 4 bases, with 14 bases between them. This CDR3 contains 15 residues. The CDR3 spells CASSFPSIPADTQYF. CDR3 bases: TGTGCCAGCAGTTTCCCCTCGATCCCTGCAGATACGCAGTATTTT.

There are a few counts of this clone. J is TRBJ2-7 and V is TRBV6-7; possible D gene TRBD2, 6 bases. TRBV6-7 is known as an ORF, though its function is uncertain. This CDR3 has 15 residues. With 4 bases removed from V and 0 bases from J, the gap between germline ends came to 13 bases. CDR3 residues: CASSFRDLSSYEQYF. The CDR3, as DNA: TGTGCCAGCAGTTTCCGGGACTTGAGCTCCTACGAGCAGTACTTC.

The chain uses TRBV28 and TRBJ2-2; D not certain. The V gene's germline CDR1 is MDHEN and CDR2 SYDVKM. Trimming removed 8 bases from V and 2 bases from J, with 6 bases in between. The CDR3 is 12 amino acids. CDR3 amino acids: CASFSNTGELFF. In nucleotides, the CDR3 is TGTGCCAGCTTCTCCAACACCGGGGAGCTGTTTTTT.

The V gene is TRBV30, the J gene TRBJ2-3; no clear D gene. Germline lookup yields CDR1 GTSNPN and CDR2 SVGIG (reference sequence). This CDR3 contains 13 residues. Trimming left V 2 bases short and J 6 bases short, with 12 bases between. The CDR3 region is CAWSQRAGDTQYF. Written as DNA, the CDR3 is TGTGCCTGGAGTCAAAGAGCAGGCGATACGCAGTATTTT.

The chain joins TRBV27 to TRBJ2-7; D is perhaps TRBD2 (6 bases). The CDR3 totals 17 residues. CDR1 and CDR2 from the germline V gene are MNHEY and SMNVEV (reference sequence). Trimming cost V 5 bases and J 7 bases, with 27 bases left between them. The CDR3 DNA follows: TGTGCCAGCAGTCCGCGGTCCCCCCTTAGCGGTTCTACTGAGCAGTACTTC. Translating gives CASSPRSPLSGSTEQYF.

J is TRBJ2-7 and V is TRBV9, with D tentatively TRBD1 or TRBD2 (5 bases each). The CDR3 extends over 13 amino acids. Germline V lookup: CDR1 SGDLS, CDR2 YYNGEE. V was trimmed by 5 bases and J by 3 bases, leaving 12 bases between them. The chain's CDR3 is CASSGSGGYEQYF. CDR3 nucleotide sequence: TGTGCCAGCAGTGGATCTGGGGGCTACGAGCAGTACTTC.

This clone turned up a few times. The rearrangement links TRBV5-1 to TRBJ2-2, with D uncertain. Per germline, CDR1 SGHRS and CDR2 YFSETQ. The CDR3 totals 13 residues. V lost 7 bases, J lost 0 bases, and 7 bases lay in between. For the CDR3, the DNA is TGCGCCAGCGAAAAGTCGAACACCGGGGAGCTGTTTTTT. It yields the protein CASEKSNTGELFF. The full variable domain, its missing parts supplied by reference TRBV5-1 and TRBJ2-2, is KAGVTQTPRYLIKTRGQQVTLSCSPISGHRSVSWYQQTPGQGLQFLFEYFSETQRNKGNFPGRFSGRQFSNSRSEMNVSTLELGDSALYLCASEKSNTGELFFGEGSRLTVL.

This chain uses TRBV2 with TRBJ1-4; D gene unclear. The CDR3 is made up of 11 amino acids. Germline values: CDR1 SNHLY, CDR2 FYNNEI. Trimming removed 4 bases at V and 4 bases at J, with 1 base between. The CDR3 DNA sequence: TGTGCCAGCAGTGGTAATGAAAAACTGTTTTTT. This codes for CASSGNEKLFF.

This clone was detected a few times. The chain combines TRBV4-3 with TRBJ1-1; D not resolved. V was trimmed by 0 bases and J by 2 bases, leaving 10 bases between them. Germline V gene data show CDR1 as LGHNA and CDR2 as YSLEER. The CDR3 extends over 15 amino acids. The CDR3 bases are TGCGCCAGCAGCCAAGACCGTAATAGCAACACTGAAGCTTTCTTT. It is translated as CASSQDRNSNTEAFF.

The chain is built from TRBV5-8 and TRBJ1-3, with a possible D match to TRBD1 (6 bases). CDR3 length: 14 amino acids. Germline loops: CDR1 SGHTS, CDR2 YDEGEE. The ends were cut back, 2 bases at V and 3 bases at J, with 9 bases in the middle. The CDR3 DNA follows: TGTGCCAGCAGCTTCCAGGGGAGTGGAAACACCATATATTTT. Translation gives CASSFQGSGNTIYF.